The rows below give T cell receptor beta chains drawn from one sample of a study of cytomegalovirus exposure and HLA in healthy donors. The data were produced by immunoSEQ multiplex PCR, yet TCRdb's version contains in-frame clones alone and is incomplete. This sample has about 82,000 clones; over 85% occur once, and the top ten carry under 0.9%. The sequenced material came from PBMCs. The receptor source for this set is a woman aged 18 to 35 in good health and CMV-seronegative. CDR3s include the opening cysteine and the closing phenylalanine or tryptophan. Each record gives: clone size, J gene, V gene, D gene, CDR3 DNA, CDR3 protein. The D gene is left open where the match is weak. Clone size is not always given. Where it is, it says once, few, many or a class for expanded clones.

clone size: once; J gene: TRBJ2-5; V gene: TRBV7-8; D gene: .; CDR3 DNA: TGTGCCAGCAGCCTTACAGCGGGCTGGGCAGAGACCCAGTACTTC; CDR3 protein: CASSLTAGWAETQYF
clone size: .; J gene: TRBJ2-1; V gene: TRBV10-3; D gene: TRBD2; CDR3 DNA: TGTGCCGCCTGGACTAGCGGGGGCAATGAGCAGTTCTTC; CDR3 protein: CAAWTSGGNEQFF
clone size: few; J gene: TRBJ2-7; V gene: TRBV9; D gene: .; CDR3 DNA: TGTGCCAGCAGCGTAGTGGCATCTGCTGAGCAGTACTTC; CDR3 protein: CASSVVASAEQYF
clone size: .; J gene: TRBJ1-5; V gene: TRBV5-5; D gene: .; CDR3 DNA: TGTGCCAGCAGTCCTATCGGTTGGAGCAATCAGCCCCAGCATTTT; CDR3 protein: CASSPIGWSNQPQHF
clone size: .; J gene: TRBJ2-1; V gene: TRBV7-8; D gene: .; CDR3 DNA: TGTGCCAGCAGTTATAGCGGCGGCAATGAGCAGTTCTTC; CDR3 protein: CASSYSGGNEQFF
clone size: once; J gene: TRBJ2-5; V gene: TRBV18; D gene: .; CDR3 DNA: TGTGCCAGCTCACCACGACGGACACTTCAAGAGACCCAGTACTTC; CDR3 protein: CASSPRRTLQETQYF
clone size: .; J gene: TRBJ1-1; V gene: TRBV6-5; D gene: .; CDR3 DNA: TGTGCCAGCAGGAGCGGGGGGGGCCGTGCCAGTGAAGCTTTCTTT; CDR3 protein: CASRSGGGRASEAFF
clone size: .; J gene: TRBJ2-7; V gene: TRBV4-3; D gene: .; CDR3 DNA: TGCGCCAGCAGCCAAGAGTGGAGTCTGGGGAGCGGCTACGAGCAGTACTTC; CDR3 protein: CASSQEWSLGSGYEQYF
clone size: .; J gene: TRBJ2-5; V gene: TRBV7-2; D gene: .; CDR3 DNA: TGTGCCAGCAGCCCCCACATCGGGTACCAAGAGACCCAGTACTTC; CDR3 protein: CASSPHIGYQETQYF
clone size: .; J gene: TRBJ2-3; V gene: TRBV9; D gene: .; CDR3 DNA: TGTGCCAGCAGCGTAGCCCCTTCGGGGGGCACAGATACGCAGTATTTT; CDR3 protein: CASSVAPSGGTDTQYF
clone size: .; J gene: TRBJ1-1; V gene: TRBV5-1; D gene: TRBD1; CDR3 DNA: TGCGCCAGCAGCTCCACCAGGGGGTCCGGGACTGAAGCTTTCTTT; CDR3 protein: CASSSTRGSGTEAFF
clone size: .; J gene: TRBJ2-1; V gene: TRBV2; D gene: TRBD1; CDR3 DNA: TGTGCCAGCAGTGACACAAGACAGGGGCTCCCCTCCTACAATGAGCAGTTCTTC; CDR3 protein: CASSDTRQGLPSYNEQFF
clone size: .; J gene: TRBJ2-1; V gene: TRBV7-9; D gene: TRBD1; CDR3 DNA: TGTGCCAGCAGCCGACAGGGGCTAAACAATGAGCAGTTCTTC; CDR3 protein: CASSRQGLNNEQFF
clone size: .; J gene: TRBJ2-7; V gene: TRBV7-2; D gene: TRBD2; CDR3 DNA: TGTGCCAGCAGCTTTGTAGCGGGGGGGCGAAACGAGCAGTACTTC; CDR3 protein: CASSFVAGGRNEQYF
clone size: .; J gene: TRBJ1-5; V gene: TRBV7-9; D gene: .; CDR3 DNA: TGTGCCAGCAGCTTGGAGTACAATCAGCCCCAGCATTTT; CDR3 protein: CASSLEYNQPQHF
clone size: .; J gene: TRBJ1-2; V gene: TRBV7-9; D gene: .; CDR3 DNA: TGTGCCAGCAGCTTAAACGGAGGGGGCTACACCTTC; CDR3 protein: CASSLNGGGYTF
clone size: .; J gene: TRBJ2-1; V gene: TRBV10-1; D gene: TRBD2; CDR3 DNA: TGCGCCAGCAGTGAGATTAAGTCGGCGGGAGGAGGCTACAATGAGCAGTTCTTC; CDR3 protein: CASSEIKSAGGGYNEQFF
clone size: .; J gene: TRBJ2-1; V gene: TRBV27; D gene: .; CDR3 DNA: TGTGCCAGCAGTTCCCCCGTACGGGGGTCCTACAATGAGCAGTTCTTC; CDR3 protein: CASSSPVRGSYNEQFF
clone size: once; J gene: TRBJ2-1; V gene: TRBV5-8; D gene: TRBD2; CDR3 DNA: TGTGCCAGCAGTCACCTAGCGGGAGCAGGGGGAGAGCAGTTCTTC; CDR3 protein: CASSHLAGAGGEQFF
clone size: .; J gene: TRBJ2-1; V gene: TRBV27; D gene: TRBD1; CDR3 DNA: TGTGCCAGCAGCTCCGGGACAGGGGGCTTCAATGAGCAGTTCTTC; CDR3 protein: CASSSGTGGFNEQFF
clone size: .; J gene: TRBJ1-1; V gene: TRBV19; D gene: TRBD1; CDR3 DNA: TGTGCCAGTAGTAGGGACAGGGACACTGAAGCTTTCTTT; CDR3 protein: CASSRDRDTEAFF
clone size: .; J gene: TRBJ1-1; V gene: TRBV7-2; D gene: .; CDR3 DNA: TGTGCCAGCAGCGTAGGAGATCGACTAGAAGCTTTCTTT; CDR3 protein: CASSVGDRLEAFF
clone size: .; J gene: TRBJ2-1; V gene: TRBV5-6; D gene: .; CDR3 DNA: TGTGCCAGCAGCTTGCCAGGTTCTTACAATGAGCAGTTCTTC; CDR3 protein: CASSLPGSYNEQFF
clone size: .; J gene: TRBJ1-2; V gene: TRBV7-9; D gene: .; CDR3 DNA: TGTGCCAGCAGCTTAGCGGAGGAACGGCGGGGCTACACCTTC; CDR3 protein: CASSLAEERRGYTF
clone size: .; J gene: TRBJ2-2; V gene: TRBV5-1; D gene: TRBD2; CDR3 DNA: TGCGCCAGCAGTCCACTAGCGGACTACACCGGGGAGCTGTTTTTT; CDR3 protein: CASSPLADYTGELFF
clone size: .; J gene: TRBJ2-1; V gene: TRBV4-2; D gene: TRBD2; CDR3 DNA: TGTGCCAGCAGAAGCACTAGCGGATGGAATGGCAATGAGCAGTTCTTC; CDR3 protein: CASRSTSGWNGNEQFF
clone size: .; J gene: TRBJ2-7; V gene: TRBV28; D gene: .; CDR3 DNA: TGTGCCAGCAGACAAGGGAGCAGGGAGCAGTACTTC; CDR3 protein: CASRQGSREQYF
clone size: once; J gene: TRBJ2-1; V gene: TRBV7-9; D gene: TRBD1; CDR3 DNA: TGTGCCAGCAGCCCCCGGGACAGGGGACAGGGTGAGCAGTTCTTC; CDR3 protein: CASSPRDRGQGEQFF
clone size: .; J gene: TRBJ2-1; V gene: TRBV4-3; D gene: TRBD1; CDR3 DNA: TGCGCCAGCAGCCAAGCATTCGGGACAGGGGGCAATGAGCAGTTCTTC; CDR3 protein: CASSQAFGTGGNEQFF
clone size: .; J gene: TRBJ2-3; V gene: TRBV18; D gene: .; CDR3 DNA: TGTGCCAGCTCAACTACCCAAGGAACAGGGACAGATACGCAGTATTTT; CDR3 protein: CASSTTQGTGTDTQYF
clone size: .; J gene: TRBJ2-1; V gene: TRBV6-5; D gene: .; CDR3 DNA: TGTGCCAGCAGTTACCTGGCGGGGGCGAACAATGAGCAGTTCTTC; CDR3 protein: CASSYLAGANNEQFF
clone size: .; J gene: TRBJ2-3; V gene: TRBV7-8; D gene: .; CDR3 DNA: TGTGCCAGCAGCTTAGACAGGGTCGGGAGCACAGATACGCAGTATTTT; CDR3 protein: CASSLDRVGSTDTQYF
clone size: .; J gene: TRBJ2-5; V gene: TRBV7-2; D gene: .; CDR3 DNA: TGTGCCAGCAGCTTAGCTGTCAGGGTCCAAGAGACCCAGTACTTC; CDR3 protein: CASSLAVRVQETQYF
clone size: .; J gene: TRBJ1-1; V gene: TRBV6-1; D gene: .; CDR3 DNA: TGTGCCAGCAGCGCAGCGACAGGCGGTAAGGCTGAAGCTTTCTTT; CDR3 protein: CASSAATGGKAEAFF
clone size: once; J gene: TRBJ1-4; V gene: TRBV28; D gene: .; CDR3 DNA: TGTGCCAGCAGTTTGGCAGGGCCCGCGCTCCGGGAAAAACTGTTTTTT; CDR3 protein: CASSLAGPALREKLFF
clone size: .; J gene: TRBJ1-4; V gene: TRBV29-1; D gene: .; CDR3 DNA: TGCAGCGCTGGGACAACGGTTTATGAAAAACTGTTTTTT; CDR3 protein: CSAGTTVYEKLFF
clone size: .; J gene: TRBJ2-7; V gene: TRBV18; D gene: .; CDR3 DNA: TGTGCCAGCTCAGACGGGAAGGGCCCTCGGGGGGAGCAGTACTTC; CDR3 protein: CASSDGKGPRGEQYF
clone size: .; J gene: TRBJ2-7; V gene: TRBV4-1; D gene: .; CDR3 DNA: TGCGCCAGCAGCCAAGATGGCGGTAGCTCCTACGAGCAGTACTTC; CDR3 protein: CASSQDGGSSYEQYF
clone size: .; J gene: TRBJ1-6; V gene: TRBV7-9; D gene: TRBD1; CDR3 DNA: TGTGCCAGCAGCCCCGCCGGACAGGGGGTTTCACCCCTCCACTTT; CDR3 protein: CASSPAGQGVSPLHF
clone size: .; J gene: TRBJ2-3; V gene: TRBV11-2; D gene: TRBD2; CDR3 DNA: TGTGCCAGCAGCCCCCTAGCGGGGGGGACAGATACGCAGTATTTT; CDR3 protein: CASSPLAGGTDTQYF
clone size: .; J gene: TRBJ2-7; V gene: TRBV5-6; D gene: TRBD2; CDR3 DNA: TGTGCCAGCACCCGACTAGCGGGAGGGATCGAGCAGTACTTC; CDR3 protein: CASTRLAGGIEQYF
clone size: .; J gene: TRBJ1-3; V gene: TRBV7-9; D gene: .; CDR3 DNA: TGTGCCAGCAGCGTCCGAGTTGGAAACACCATATATTTT; CDR3 protein: CASSVRVGNTIYF
clone size: once; J gene: TRBJ1-5; V gene: TRBV7-2; D gene: TRBD1; CDR3 DNA: TGTGCCAGCAGCTTAGCAATCCGGGACAGGGACGAGTATAGCAATCAGCCCCAGCATTTT; CDR3 protein: CASSLAIRDRDEYSNQPQHF
clone size: .; J gene: TRBJ2-5; V gene: TRBV28; D gene: .; CDR3 DNA: TGTGCCAGCAGTTTACCGAGCTTCACAGGGCACCAAGAGACCCAGTACTTC; CDR3 protein: CASSLPSFTGHQETQYF
clone size: .; J gene: TRBJ2-5; V gene: TRBV5-1; D gene: TRBD1; CDR3 DNA: TGCGCCAGCAGCGCCGGGACAGGGCGAGAGACCCAGTACTTC; CDR3 protein: CASSAGTGRETQYF
clone size: .; J gene: TRBJ2-6; V gene: TRBV4-3; D gene: TRBD2; CDR3 DNA: TGCGCCAGCAGCCAAGGGACTGGGCTAGCGGGCTCCGGGGCCAACGTCCTGACTTTC; CDR3 protein: CASSQGTGLAGSGANVLTF
clone size: .; J gene: TRBJ2-5; V gene: TRBV28; D gene: TRBD1; CDR3 DNA: TGTGCCAGCAGTTCTCCCCCAGGGGGCATACAAGAGACCCAGTACTTC; CDR3 protein: CASSSPPGGIQETQYF
clone size: .; J gene: TRBJ2-5; V gene: TRBV5-4; D gene: .; CDR3 DNA: TGTGCCAGCAGAGGGGGGGGCGGGAGTCAGGAGACCCAGTACTTC; CDR3 protein: CASRGGGGSQETQYF
clone size: .; J gene: TRBJ1-5; V gene: TRBV14; D gene: .; CDR3 DNA: TGTGCCAGCAGCCACACAGCTCAGCCCCAGCATTTT; CDR3 protein: CASSHTAQPQHF
clone size: .; J gene: TRBJ1-2; V gene: TRBV25-1; D gene: .; CDR3 DNA: TGTGCCAGCAGTGCGCTCTCAGGGGCTAGGGATGGCTACACCTTC; CDR3 protein: CASSALSGARDGYTF
clone size: .; J gene: TRBJ2-1; V gene: TRBV10-2; D gene: .; CDR3 DNA: TGCGCCAGCACCGACTTGCGGGGTACTCCATATGAGCAGTTCTTC; CDR3 protein: CASTDLRGTPYEQFF
clone size: .; J gene: TRBJ1-4; V gene: TRBV14; D gene: .; CDR3 DNA: TGTGCCAGCAGCCAAGGGGCCCCGGGATGGGGTAATGAAAAACTGTTTTTT; CDR3 protein: CASSQGAPGWGNEKLFF